This T cell receptor beta chain was sequenced for a study of response to subunit inactivated influenza vaccine. V shed 6 bases and J 7 bases; nucleotides not matched to a gene: 9. This CDR3 spans 14 amino acids. From germline, CDR1 is MNHEY and CDR2 SMNVEV (reference sequence). Each CDR3 protein gets one entry after TCRdb re-called the RT-PCR reads with MiXCR. The sample has 590,000 or so distinct CDR3 sequences, 14% seen once; the top ten hold 7.5% to 9%. The study, taken as a whole, reports: Seasonal influenza vaccination, on each occasion, was suggested by the authors to recruit few new T cells.

Concerning this clonotype: What it recognizes is unknown.

J is TRBJ2-3 and V is TRBV27; 8 bases match TRBD2. The TCR originated in a man aged 50 to 59 who received an inactivated influenza vaccine. Specimen: PBMCs from blood, collected around two weeks before vaccination. The CDR3 here is CASSREGRLNTQYF. CDR3 bases: TGTGCCAGCAGCCGGGAGGGCCGCCTAAATACGCAGTATTTT.